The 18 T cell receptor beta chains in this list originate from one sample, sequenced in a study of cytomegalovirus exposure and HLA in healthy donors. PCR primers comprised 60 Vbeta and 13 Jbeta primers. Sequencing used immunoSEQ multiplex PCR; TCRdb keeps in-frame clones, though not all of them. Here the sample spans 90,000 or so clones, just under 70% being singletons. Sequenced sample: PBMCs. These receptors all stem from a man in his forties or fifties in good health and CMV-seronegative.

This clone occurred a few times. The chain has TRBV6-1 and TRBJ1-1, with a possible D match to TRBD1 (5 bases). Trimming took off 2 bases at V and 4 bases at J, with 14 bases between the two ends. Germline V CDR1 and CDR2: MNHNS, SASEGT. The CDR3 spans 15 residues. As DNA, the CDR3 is TGTGCCAGCAGTGAAATTGGGGGGGTGAGCACTGAAGCTTTCTTT. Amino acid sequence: CASSEIGGVSTEAFF.

CDR3 nucleotides: TGCGCCAGCAGCTCTCAGGGTACGGACAATGAGCAGTTCTTC. The encoded protein is CASSSQGTDNEQFF. This chain links TRBV5-1 with TRBJ2-1; TRBD1 is a possible D gene (5 bases). V lost 3 bases and J 5 bases, leaving 12 bases between the germline ends. Germline-derived CDR1 and CDR2 are SGHRS and YFSETQ. This CDR3 is built from 14 residues.

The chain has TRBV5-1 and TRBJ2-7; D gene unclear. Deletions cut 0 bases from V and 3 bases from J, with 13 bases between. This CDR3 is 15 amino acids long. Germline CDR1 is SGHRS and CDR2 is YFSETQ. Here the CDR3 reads CASSLGVAPLYEQYV. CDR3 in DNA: TGCGCCAGCAGCTTGGGGGTAGCCCCACTCTACGAGCAGTACGTC.

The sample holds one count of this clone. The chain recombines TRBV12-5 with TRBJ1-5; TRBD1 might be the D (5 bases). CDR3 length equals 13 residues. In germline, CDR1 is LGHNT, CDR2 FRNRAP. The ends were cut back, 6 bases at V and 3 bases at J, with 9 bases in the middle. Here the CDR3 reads CASGRQNNQPQHF. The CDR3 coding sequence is TGTGCTAGTGGCAGACAGAACAATCAGCCCCAGCATTTT.

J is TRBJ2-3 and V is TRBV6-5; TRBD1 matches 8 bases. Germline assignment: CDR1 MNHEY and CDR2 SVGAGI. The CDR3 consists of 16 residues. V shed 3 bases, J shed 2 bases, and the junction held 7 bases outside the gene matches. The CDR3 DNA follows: TGTGCCAGCAGTTATTACAGGGGGATTCACACAGATACGCAGTATTTT. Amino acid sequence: CASSYYRGIHTDTQYF.

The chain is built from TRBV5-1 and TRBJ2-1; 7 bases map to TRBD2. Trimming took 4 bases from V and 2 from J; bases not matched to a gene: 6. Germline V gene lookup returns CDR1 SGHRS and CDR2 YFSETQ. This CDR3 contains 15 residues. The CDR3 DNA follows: TGCGCCAGCAGCCCTAGCGGCCAAACCTACAATGAGCAGTTCTTC. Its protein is CASSPSGQTYNEQFF.

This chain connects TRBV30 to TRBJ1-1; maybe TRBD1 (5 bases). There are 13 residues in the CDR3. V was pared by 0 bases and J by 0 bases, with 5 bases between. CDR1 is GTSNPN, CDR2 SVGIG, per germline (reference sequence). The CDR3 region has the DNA TGTGCCTGGAGTGTGACAGTGAACACTGAAGCTTTCTTT. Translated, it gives CAWSVTVNTEAFF.

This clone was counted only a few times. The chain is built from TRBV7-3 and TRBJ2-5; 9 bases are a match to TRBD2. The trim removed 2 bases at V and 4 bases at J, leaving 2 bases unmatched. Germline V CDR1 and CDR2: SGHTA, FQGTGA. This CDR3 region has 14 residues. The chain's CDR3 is CASSLAGGLETQYF. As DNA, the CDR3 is TGTGCCAGCAGCTTAGCGGGGGGGCTAGAGACCCAGTACTTC.

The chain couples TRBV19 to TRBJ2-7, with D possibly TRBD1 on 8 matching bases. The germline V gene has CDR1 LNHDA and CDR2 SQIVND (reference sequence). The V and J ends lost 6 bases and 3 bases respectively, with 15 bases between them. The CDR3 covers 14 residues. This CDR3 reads CASSTTGGGYEQYF. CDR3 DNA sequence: TGTGCCAGTAGCACTACAGGGGGGGGCTACGAGCAGTACTTC.

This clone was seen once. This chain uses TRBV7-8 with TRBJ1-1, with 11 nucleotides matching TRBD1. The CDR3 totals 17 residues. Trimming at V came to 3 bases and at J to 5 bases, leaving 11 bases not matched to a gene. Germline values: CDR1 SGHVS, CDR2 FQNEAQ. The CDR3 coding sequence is TGTGCCAGCAGCTTTTCTCCCGGGACAGGGGGAGGGACTGAAGCTTTCTTT. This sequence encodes CASSFSPGTGGGTEAFF.

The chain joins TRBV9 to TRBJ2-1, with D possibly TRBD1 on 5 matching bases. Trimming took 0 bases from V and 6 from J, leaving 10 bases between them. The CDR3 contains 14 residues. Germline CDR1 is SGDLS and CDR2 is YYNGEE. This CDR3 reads CASSVAPQGNEQFF. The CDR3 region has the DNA TGTGCCAGCAGCGTAGCCCCTCAGGGCAATGAGCAGTTCTTC.

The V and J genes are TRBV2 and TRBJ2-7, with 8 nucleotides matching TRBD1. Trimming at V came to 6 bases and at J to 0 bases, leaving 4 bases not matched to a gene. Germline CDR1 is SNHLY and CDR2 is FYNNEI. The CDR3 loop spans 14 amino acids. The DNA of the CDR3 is TGTGCCAGCAGCCCACAGGGGGTCTCCTACGAGCAGTACGTC. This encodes CASSPQGVSYEQYV.

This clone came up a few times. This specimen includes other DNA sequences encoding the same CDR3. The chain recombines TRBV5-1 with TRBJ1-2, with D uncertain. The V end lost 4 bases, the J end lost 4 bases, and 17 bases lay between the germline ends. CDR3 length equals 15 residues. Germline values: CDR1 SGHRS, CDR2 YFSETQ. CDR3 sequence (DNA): TGCGCCAGCAGCGGTAGCGGGCTTCGGAGCTATGGCTACACCTTC. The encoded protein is CASSGSGLRSYGYTF. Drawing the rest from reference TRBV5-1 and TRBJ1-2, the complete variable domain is KAGVTQTPRYLIKTRGQQVTLSCSPISGHRSVSWYQQTPGQGLQFLFEYFSETQRNKGNFPGRFSGRQFSNSRSEMNVSTLELGDSALYLCASSGSGLRSYGYTFGSGTRLTVV.

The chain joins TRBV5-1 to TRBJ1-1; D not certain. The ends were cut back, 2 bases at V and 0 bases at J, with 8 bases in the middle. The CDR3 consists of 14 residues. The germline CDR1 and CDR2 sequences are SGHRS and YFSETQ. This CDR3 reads CASSFRSLNTEAFF. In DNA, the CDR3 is TGCGCCAGCAGCTTCCGGTCCCTGAACACTGAAGCTTTCTTT.

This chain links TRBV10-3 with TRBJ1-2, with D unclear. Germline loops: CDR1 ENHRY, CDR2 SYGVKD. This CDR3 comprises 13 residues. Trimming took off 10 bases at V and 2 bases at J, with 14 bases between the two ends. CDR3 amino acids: CATHEQLNYGYTF. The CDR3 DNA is TGTGCCACCCACGAACAGCTAAACTATGGCTACACCTTC.

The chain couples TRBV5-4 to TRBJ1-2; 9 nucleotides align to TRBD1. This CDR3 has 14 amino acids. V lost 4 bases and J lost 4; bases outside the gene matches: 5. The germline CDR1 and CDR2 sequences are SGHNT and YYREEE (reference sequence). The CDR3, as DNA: TGTGCCAGCAGCGACGGGACAGGGCTCTATGGCTACACCTTC. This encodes CASSDGTGLYGYTF.

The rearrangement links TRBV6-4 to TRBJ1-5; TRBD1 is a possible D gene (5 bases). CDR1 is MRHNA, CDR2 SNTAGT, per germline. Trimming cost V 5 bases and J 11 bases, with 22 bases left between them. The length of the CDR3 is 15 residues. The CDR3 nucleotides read TGTGCCAGCAGTCGGACCCCCTTCCGGATCAGGGCCCAGCATTTT. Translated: CASSRTPFRIRAQHF.

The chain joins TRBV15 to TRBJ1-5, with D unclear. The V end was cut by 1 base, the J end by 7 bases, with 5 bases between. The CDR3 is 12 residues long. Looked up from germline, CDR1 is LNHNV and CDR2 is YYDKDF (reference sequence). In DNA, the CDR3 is TGTGCCACCAGCAGAGCAGGCCAGCCCCAGCATTTT. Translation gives CATSRAGQPQHF.